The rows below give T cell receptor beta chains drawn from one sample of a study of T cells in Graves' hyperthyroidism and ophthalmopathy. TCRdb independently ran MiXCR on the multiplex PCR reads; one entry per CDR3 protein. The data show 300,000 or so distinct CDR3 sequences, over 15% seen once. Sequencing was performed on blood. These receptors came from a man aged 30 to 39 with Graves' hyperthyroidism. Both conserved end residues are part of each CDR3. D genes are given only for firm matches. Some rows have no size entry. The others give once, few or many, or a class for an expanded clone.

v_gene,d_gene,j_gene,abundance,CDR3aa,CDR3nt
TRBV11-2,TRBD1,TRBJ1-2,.,CASSPGQGHRSNYGYTF,TGTGCCAGCAGCCCGGGACAGGGCCATCGGTCTAACTATGGCTACACCTTC
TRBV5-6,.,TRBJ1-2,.,CASSWIGFANYGYTF,TGTGCCAGCAGCTGGATAGGATTCGCTAACTATGGCTACACCTTC
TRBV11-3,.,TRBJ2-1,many,CASSSSLGHQEQFF,TGTGCCAGCAGCTCCTCATTGGGACACCAAGAGCAGTTCTTC
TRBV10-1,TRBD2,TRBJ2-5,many,CASSENGREETQYF,TGCGCCAGCAGTGAGAACGGGAGGGAAGAGACCCAGTACTTC
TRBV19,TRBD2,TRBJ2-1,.,CASSILAGSHEQFF,TGTGCCAGTAGTATCCTAGCGGGATCCCATGAGCAGTTCTTC
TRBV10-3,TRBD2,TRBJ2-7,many,CAISDSLQREGLPPYEQYF,TGTGCCATCAGTGACTCCTTACAGCGGGAGGGCCTCCCGCCCTACGAGCAGTACTTC
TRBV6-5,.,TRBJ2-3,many,CASSYSTGPNTDTQYF,TGTGCCAGCAGTTACTCTACAGGACCAAACACAGATACGCAGTATTTT
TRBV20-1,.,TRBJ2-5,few,CSARESLVQETQYF,TGCAGTGCTAGAGAGTCCTTGGTTCAAGAGACCCAGTACTTC
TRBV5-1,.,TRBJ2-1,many,CASSLDFDGNNEQFF,TGCGCCAGCAGCTTGGACTTCGACGGAAACAATGAGCAGTTCTTC
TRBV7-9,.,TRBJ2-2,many,CASSPEGSGELFF,TGTGCCAGCAGCCCCGAAGGGTCCGGGGAGCTGTTTTTT
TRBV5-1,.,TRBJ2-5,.,CASSFERHLQETQYF,TGCGCCAGCAGCTTTGAGCGCCACTTGCAAGAGACCCAGTACTTC
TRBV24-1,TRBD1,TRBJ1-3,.,CATSDGTGSGNTIYF,TGTGCCACCAGTGACGGGACAGGCTCTGGAAACACCATATATTTT
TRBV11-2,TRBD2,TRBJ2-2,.,CASRAWTSGRIGLFF,TGTGCCAGCAGGGCATGGACTAGCGGGAGGATTGGGCTGTTTTTT
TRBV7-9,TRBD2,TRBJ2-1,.,CASSSPFASGGYNEQFF,TGTGCCAGCAGCTCGCCCTTCGCTAGCGGAGGATACAATGAGCAGTTCTTC
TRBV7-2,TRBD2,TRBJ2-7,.,CASSLSGSLGEQYF,TGTGCCAGCAGCTTAAGCGGGAGTTTGGGGGAGCAGTACTTC
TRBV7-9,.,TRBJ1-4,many,CASSQQWNEKLFF,TGTGCCAGCAGTCAACAATGGAATGAAAAACTGTTTTTT
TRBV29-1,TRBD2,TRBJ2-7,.,CSVARGGTYEQYF,TGCAGCGTTGCTCGGGGGGGGACCTACGAGCAGTACTTC
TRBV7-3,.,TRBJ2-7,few,CASSVQGGDTTYEQYF,TGTGCCAGCAGCGTCCAGGGTGGGGACACCACCTACGAGCAGTACTTC
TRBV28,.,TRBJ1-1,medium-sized,CASSYGRNTEAFF,TGTGCCAGCAGCTACGGGAGGAACACTGAAGCTTTCTTT
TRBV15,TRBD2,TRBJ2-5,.,CATSRVPPRTSDQETQYF,TGTGCCACCAGCAGAGTCCCTCCTCGCACTAGCGATCAAGAGACCCAGTACTTC
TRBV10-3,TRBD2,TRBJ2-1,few,CAISSKTGLAGNEQFF,TGTGCCATCAGTTCCAAGACGGGACTAGCAGGCAATGAGCAGTTCTTC
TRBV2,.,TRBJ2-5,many,CASSSLGGETQYF,TGTGCCAGCAGTTCCCTCGGAGGAGAGACCCAGTACTTC
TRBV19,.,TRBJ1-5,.,CASSTHRTGYGNQPQHF,TGTGCCAGTAGTACGCACCGCACAGGGTATGGCAATCAGCCCCAGCATTTT
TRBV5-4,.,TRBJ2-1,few,CASSSRQDNEQFF,TGTGCCAGCAGCTCACGGCAGGACAATGAGCAGTTCTTC
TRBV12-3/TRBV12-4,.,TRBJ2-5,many,CASSLGGVETQYF,TGTGCCAGCAGTTTAGGGGGAGTGGAGACCCAGTACTTC
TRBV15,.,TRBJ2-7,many,CATSERVLSYEQYF,TGTGCCACCAGTGAAAGGGTCCTTTCCTACGAGCAGTACTTC
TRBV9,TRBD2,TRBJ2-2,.,CASSVSHGRAGGIAGELFF,TGTGCCAGCAGCGTATCCCACGGTCGAGCGGGAGGGATCGCCGGGGAGCTGTTTTTT
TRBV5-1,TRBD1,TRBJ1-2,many,CASSLEARGQGGYTF,TGCGCCAGCAGCTTGGAAGCCAGGGGGCAGGGAGGCTACACCTTC
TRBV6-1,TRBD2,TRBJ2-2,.,CASSEGSGGAVGELFF,TGTGCCAGCAGTGAAGGAAGCGGGGGGGCGGTCGGGGAGCTGTTTTTT